The T cell receptor (beta chain) under discussion was sequenced for a study of T-cell reconstitution after alpha-beta-depleted transplantation in children. TCRbeta library preparation incorporated unique molecular identifiers. MiXCR, applied by TCRdb to the PCR reads, yields one record per CDR3 protein. This table has 600,000 or so distinct CDR3 sequences, around 23% appearing once. V was cut by 6 bases and J by 2 bases, with 17 bases left in between. This CDR3 has 15 amino acids. This clonotype was found many times. V and J are TRBV12-3 or TRBV12-4 and TRBJ2-7; the D gene is possibly TRBD2 (5 bases). This TCR was sampled from a boy under two years old who had a stem cell transplant for acute myeloid leukemia, so the T cells may come from the graft donor. The sequencing used PBMCs, mostly from graft donor cells, collected 360 days after TCRalphabeta/CD19-depleted stem cell transplant. The CDR3 nucleotides are TGTGCCAGCAGCCCCTGGCTCGAGGGCACCTACGAGCAGTACTTC. Encoded protein: CASSPWLEGTYEQYF.